These 32 T cell receptor beta chains came from one sample sequenced in a study of OX40 agonist ivuxolimab in advanced cancers. Libraries were prepared by immunoSEQ multiplex PCR; TCRdb keeps only in-frame clonotypes and omits some of them. This repertoire shows 70,000 or so clones, over 80% found once; its top ten account for roughly 10%. Specimen: CD4+ or CD8+ T cells sorted from blood, collected in a trial of the OX40 agonist ivuxolimab. Every receptor here comes from an adult with an advanced solid tumor such as melanoma, head and neck, liver or kidney cancer.

This chain links TRBV15 with TRBJ2-5, with 7 nucleotides matching TRBD1. Germline V lookup: CDR1 LNHNV, CDR2 YYDKDF (reference sequence). The CDR3 has 16 amino acids. The V gene end was trimmed by 3 bases and the J gene end by 5 bases; junction bases not matched to a gene: 12. The CDR3 reads CATSSVTGAGQETQYF. In nucleotides, the CDR3 is TGTGCCACCAGCAGCGTAACAGGGGCGGGTCAGGAGACCCAGTACTTC.

This clone came up a few times. V gene TRBV9 combines with J gene TRBJ1-1; the D gene is possibly TRBD1 (6 bases). The V end was cut by 3 bases, the J end by 6 bases, with 9 bases between. This CDR3 is 12 amino acids long. Germline V lookup: CDR1 SGDLS, CDR2 YYNGEE. The CDR3 coding sequence is TGTGCCAGCAGCGGGTGGACAGCTGAAGCTTTCTTT. The encoded protein is CASSGWTAEAFF.

The genes are TRBV4-3 and TRBJ1-5; a possible D gene is TRBD1 (6 bases). Trimming removed 0 bases from V and 10 bases from J, with 16 bases in between. CDR1 is LGHNA and CDR2 is YSLEER in the germline V gene. There are 15 residues in the CDR3. CDR3 bases: TGCGCCAGCAGCCAAGAGAGTCTTCAGGGGTCACCCCAGCATTTT. It codes for CASSQESLQGSPQHF.

J is TRBJ2-5 and V is TRBV6-1, with D possibly being TRBD2 (6 bases). The J call may not be correct, given that the DNA end is closer to TRBJ2-7. The V gene's germline CDR1 is MNHNS and CDR2 SASEGT. The CDR3 extends over 14 amino acids. In nucleotides, the CDR3 is TGTGCCAGCAGTGAAGGGAGGGTGGGCTACGAGCAGTACTTC. It is translated as CASSEGRVGYEQYF.

This clone was detected only once. The chain uses TRBV18 and TRBJ1-3; no clear D. CDR1 is KGHSH and CDR2 is LQKENI in the germline V gene. The CDR3 loop spans 14 amino acids. V lost 3 bases to trimming and J lost 2 bases, with 8 bases between them. CDR3 DNA sequence: TGTGCCAGCTCACCGGAGGGCACTGGAAACACCATATATTTT. Translating gives CASSPEGTGNTIYF. The complete variable domain, with remaining parts taken from reference TRBV18 and TRBJ1-3, reads NAGVMQNPRHLVRRRGQEARLRCSPMKGHSHVYWYRQLPEEGLKFMVYLQKENIIDESGMPKERFSAEFPKEGPSILRIQQVVRGDSAAYFCASSPEGTGNTIYFGEGSWLTVV.

This clone was detected only once. This chain links TRBV2 with TRBJ1-5, with D unresolved. The CDR3 spans 14 residues. Germline assignment: CDR1 SNHLY and CDR2 FYNNEI. Trimming stripped 3 bases from V and 1 base from J, with 7 bases between. CDR3 in DNA: TGTGCCAGCAGTGAGTCGACCAGCAATCAGCCCCAGCATTTT. It translates to CASSESTSNQPQHF.

The chain combines TRBV7-2 with TRBJ2-2; D not resolved. The CDR3 contains 16 residues. Trimming cost V 2 bases and J 0 bases, with 10 bases left between them. In germline, CDR1 is SGHTA, CDR2 FQGNSA. CDR3 coding DNA: TGTGCCAGCAGCTTACGGGTGGGAACGAACACCGGGGAGCTGTTTTTT. Translating gives CASSLRVGTNTGELFF.

The CDR3 region is CASSRSGLNTDTQYF. CDR3 DNA sequence: TGCGCCAGCAGCCGGTCAGGGCTGAACACAGATACGCAGTATTTT. J is TRBJ2-3 and V is TRBV5-1, with D possibly matching TRBD1 (5 bases). The CDR3 has 15 residues. Deletions cut 4 bases from V and 2 bases from J, with 14 bases between. Germline loops: CDR1 SGHRS, CDR2 YFSETQ.

The chain is built from TRBV30 and TRBJ2-3; either TRBD1 or TRBD2 may supply D (6 bases each). This CDR3 has 14 amino acids. The V end lost 5 bases, the J end lost 6 bases, and 18 bases lay between the germline ends. Germline V lookup: CDR1 GTSNPN, CDR2 SVGIG (reference sequence). CDR3 amino acids: CAWDGGGRGDTQYF. The CDR3 coding sequence is TGTGCCTGGGACGGGGGCGGCCGCGGGGATACGCAGTATTTT.

V gene TRBV11-3 combines with J gene TRBJ1-1; weak D call: TRBD1 (5 bases). CDR3 length: 14 residues. The ends were cut back, 2 bases at V and 4 bases at J, with 11 bases in the middle. In germline, CDR1 is SGHNT, CDR2 YENEEA. The CDR3 bases are TGTGCCAGCAGCTTATCCAGGGCATCCACTGAAGCTTTCTTT. Translated: CASSLSRASTEAFF.

This clone was seen only once. The chain has TRBV5-1 and TRBJ2-1; no reliable D call. The V end lost 1 base, the J end lost 8 bases, and 4 bases lay between the germline ends. Germline loops: CDR1 SGHRS, CDR2 YFSETQ. The CDR3 length is 11 residues. Here the CDR3 reads CASSLLDEQFF. The CDR3 bases are TGCGCCAGCAGCTTGTTGGATGAGCAGTTCTTC.

This clone is a singleton in its sample. The chain carries TRBV2 and TRBJ1-2; D perhaps matches TRBD1 (6 bases). Trimming stripped 1 base from V and 8 bases from J, with 11 bases between. Germline loops: CDR1 SNHLY, CDR2 FYNNEI. The CDR3 covers 13 residues. The CDR3 reads CASSEGRGKGYTF. DNA for the CDR3: TGTGCCAGCAGTGAAGGCAGGGGAAAAGGCTACACCTTC. Combining the CDR3 with reference TRBV2 and TRBJ1-2 gives the whole variable domain EPEVTQTPSHQVTQMGQEVILRCVPISNHLYFYWYRQILGQKVEFLVSFYNNEISEKSEIFDDQFSVERPDGSNFTLKIRSTKLEDSAMYFCASSEGRGKGYTFGSGTRLTVV.

This clone appeared a few times. The gene calls are TRBV10-2 and TRBJ1-1, with 7 bases lining up with TRBD1. V dropped 7 bases and J dropped 5; count of bases not matched to a gene: 7. CDR3 length: 13 amino acids. Germline V gene data show CDR1 as WSHSY and CDR2 as SAAADI. The CDR3 DNA reads as TGCGCCAGCAACCAGGGGGTAGGGACTGAAGCTTTCTTT. Residues: CASNQGVGTEAFF.

This chain connects TRBV11-2 to TRBJ1-1; D is perhaps TRBD1 (5 bases). This CDR3 comprises 13 residues. V lost 0 bases to trimming and J lost 8 bases, with 10 bases between them. CDR1 SGHAT and CDR2 FQNNGV come from the germline V gene. The DNA for the CDR3 is TGTGCCAGCAGCTTAGACCAGGGTAGGGAAGCTTTCTTT. Translating it yields CASSLDQGREAFF. Complete variable domain (other parts from reference TRBV11-2 and TRBJ1-1): EAGVAQSPRYKIIEKRQSVAFWCNPISGHATLYWYQQILGQGPKLLIQFQNNGVVDDSQLPKDRFSAERLKGVDSTLKIQPAKLEDSAVYLCASSLDQGREAFFGQGTRLTVV.

This clone was seen a handful of times. This chain connects TRBV6-1 to TRBJ2-3, with TRBD1 identical over 8 bases. CDR1 and CDR2 from the germline V gene are MNHNS and SASEGT. V lost 7 bases, J lost 8 bases, and 8 bases stayed unmatched. This CDR3 has 13 amino acids. CDR3 protein: CASTWKQGGTQYF. The CDR3 region has the DNA TGTGCCAGCACATGGAAACAGGGGGGTACGCAGTATTTT.

The chain joins TRBV7-3 to TRBJ2-3, with no clear D. Germline CDR1 is SGHTA and CDR2 is FQGTGA. V lost 4 bases and J lost 3, with 8 bases in between. The CDR3 spans 13 residues. CDR3 coding DNA: TGTGCCAGCAGCTCTCGTAATACAGATACGCAGTATTTT. Protein sequence: CASSSRNTDTQYF.

This clone was observed a few times. The gene calls are TRBV2 and TRBJ1-2; D is undetermined. Germline V gene data show CDR1 as SNHLY and CDR2 as FYNNEI. Trimming took off 4 bases at V and 1 base at J, with 19 bases between the two ends. This CDR3 is built from 17 residues. The CDR3 DNA reads TGTGCCAGCAGTGTAAACAGTGGGCTTATCTATAACTATGGCTACACCTTC. Its translation: CASSVNSGLIYNYGYTF.

This chain links TRBV28 with TRBJ1-2; tentatively, D is TRBD1 (5 bases). This CDR3 comprises 14 residues. V was trimmed by 8 bases and J by 3 bases, leaving 16 bases between them. Germline values: CDR1 MDHEN, CDR2 SYDVKM. CDR3 in DNA: TGTGCCAGCCAACGCGGGGCCCTTGACTATGGCTACACCTTC. This sequence encodes CASQRGALDYGYTF.

This rearrangement joins TRBV12-5 to TRBJ2-5; 8 bases map to TRBD2. The V gene end was trimmed by 7 bases and the J gene end by 3 bases; junction bases not matched to a gene: 4. CDR1 is LGHNT, CDR2 FRNRAP, per germline. This CDR3 is built from 13 residues. The CDR3 bases are TGTGCTAGTGCTGTTAGCGGGGAAGAGACCCAGTACTTC. The encoded protein is CASAVSGEETQYF.

The J gene is TRBJ1-3, the V gene TRBV10-3; possibly TRBD1 for D (6 bases). There are 20 residues in the CDR3. Germline CDR1 is ENHRY and CDR2 is SYGVKD. Trimming shortened V by 5 bases and J by 0 bases, and 26 bases separated the two germline ends. The CDR3 reads CAISPEWGTGTFYSGNTIYF. The CDR3 nucleotides read TGTGCCATCAGTCCAGAATGGGGGACGGGGACATTCTACTCTGGAAACACCATATATTTT.

In the case of this clone: The junction shows a germline mismatch at one end, possibly a read error. CDR3 sequence: CASSQDRSNYGYTF. For the CDR3, the DNA is TGCGCCAGCAGCCAAGATCGAAGTAACTATGGCTACACCTTC. The chain links TRBV5-4 to TRBJ1-2; D gene ambiguous. Germline V lookup: CDR1 SGHNT, CDR2 YYREEE (reference sequence). The CDR3 is 14 residues long.

About this clone itself: This same CDR3 is encoded by further DNA sequences in the sample. This chain connects TRBV5-4 to TRBJ2-7, with no clear D. CDR1 is SGHNT and CDR2 is YYREEE in the germline V gene (reference sequence). The CDR3 is 12 amino acids. Trimming took off 0 bases at V and 4 bases at J, with 5 bases between the two ends. The CDR3 reads CASSLDTYEQYV. The CDR3 region has the DNA TGTGCCAGCAGCTTGGACACTTACGAGCAGTACGTC.

The rearrangement uses TRBV9 and TRBJ1-1, with D uncertain. Trimming took 1 base from V and 5 from J, leaving 12 bases between them. The CDR3 has 14 amino acids. The germline CDR1 and CDR2 sequences are SGDLS and YYNGEE. As DNA, the CDR3 is TGTGCCAGCAGCGTAATTTTTGAGGTTACTGAAGCTTTCTTT. Its translation is CASSVIFEVTEAFF.

This clone has only a few counts. This chain joins TRBV6-1 and TRBJ1-2, with 7 positions matching TRBD1. The CDR3 is made up of 16 amino acids. The germline V gene has CDR1 MNHNS and CDR2 SASEGT. The V gene end was trimmed by 0 bases and the J gene end by 5 bases; junction bases not matched to a gene: 9. The chain's CDR3 is CASSEADPGQKYGYTF. CDR3 in DNA: TGTGCCAGCAGTGAAGCAGACCCGGGACAGAAATATGGCTACACCTTC.

V usage is TRBV6-1 and J usage is TRBJ2-3; TRBD2 agrees at 8 bases. J gave up 0 bases and V 7 bases, and 3 bases lay outside the gene matches. Per germline, CDR1 MNHNS and CDR2 SASEGT. This CDR3 has 14 residues. CDR3 nucleotides: TGTGCCAGCACCGGCGGGGGGAGCACAGATACGCAGTATTTT. Protein: CASTGGGSTDTQYF.

The chain is built from TRBV7-2 and TRBJ2-7; D ambiguous. Germline loops: CDR1 SGHTA, CDR2 FQGNSA. The V end was cut by 5 bases, the J end by 3 bases, with 8 bases between. The CDR3 contains 12 residues. The CDR3 coding sequence is TGTGCCAGCAGCAACGGTTTCTACGAGCAGTACTTC. It is translated as CASSNGFYEQYF.

The rearrangement joins TRBV7-9 to TRBJ1-6; the D is unclear. Germline V CDR1 and CDR2: SEHNR, FQNEAQ (reference sequence). Trimming took off 5 bases at V and 7 bases at J, with 15 bases between the two ends. The CDR3 is 15 residues long. CDR3 sequence: CASSPGSLGNSPLHF. DNA of the CDR3: TGTGCCAGCAGCCCCGGATCCCTGGGGAATTCACCCCTCCACTTT.

V and J are TRBV10-3 and TRBJ1-2; no clear D. The V end lost 7 bases, the J end lost 7 bases, and 16 bases lay between the germline ends. Germline V gene lookup returns CDR1 ENHRY and CDR2 SYGVKD. CDR3 length: 13 residues. The CDR3 nucleotides read TGTGCCATCAATTCAGGTACAGCGTTTGGCTACACCTTC. It yields the protein CAINSGTAFGYTF.

This clone appeared once. The chain couples TRBV29-1 to TRBJ1-1; D unclear. The CDR3 contains 12 residues. Germline V CDR1 and CDR2: SQVTM, ANQGSEA. Trimming took 4 bases from V and 1 from J, leaving 7 bases between them. The CDR3 bases are TGCAGCGTTGTGGGCCCGAACACTGAAGCTTTCTTT. This translates into CSVVGPNTEAFF.

V and J are TRBV28 and TRBJ1-1; D not resolved. V was shortened by 4 bases and J by 10 bases, with 19 bases between the two germline ends. This CDR3 has 14 residues. Germline V gene data show CDR1 as MDHEN and CDR2 as SYDVKM. The CDR3 region is CASSSRTGGWGAFF. CDR3 coding DNA: TGTGCCAGCAGTTCCCGGACGGGAGGGTGGGGAGCTTTCTTT. Based on the CDR3 plus reference TRBV28 and TRBJ1-1, the full variable domain is DVKVTQSSRYLVKRTGEKVFLECVQDMDHENMFWYRQDPGLGLRLIYFSYDVKMKEKGDIPEGYSVSREKKERFSLILESASTNQTSMYLCASSSRTGGWGAFFGQGTRLTVV.

The chain couples TRBV2 to TRBJ1-5, with D tentatively TRBD1 (6 bases). The germline V and J ends were trimmed by 11 bases and 5 bases, with 22 bases remaining between them. The CDR3 consists of 15 residues. Germline V gene lookup returns CDR1 SNHLY and CDR2 FYNNEI. Written as DNA, the CDR3 is TGTGCCTCCGAAGGGCAGGGGCCCACTTATCAGCCCCAGCATTTT. It translates to CASEGQGPTYQPQHF.

This clone was detected once. The chain couples TRBV27 to TRBJ2-3; 10 bases map to TRBD2. CDR1 is MNHEY and CDR2 is SMNVEV in the germline V gene (reference sequence). CDR3 length equals 18 residues. Trimming cost V 6 bases and J 0 bases; bases outside gene matches: 12. CDR3 loop: CASRREAGGFSSTDTQYF. The CDR3 coding sequence is TGTGCCAGCAGACGGGAAGCGGGGGGGTTTTCTAGCACAGATACGCAGTATTTT.